The next 6 T cell receptor beta chains were all read from a single sample in a study of T-cell memory formation after mild COVID-19. TCRdb recomputed calls from the 5' RACE reads with MiXCR, one row per CDR3 protein. This table has around 390,000 distinct CDR3 sequences, 16% appearing once. The specimen was PBMCs or a T cell subset sorted from them (not recorded which). Receptors were obtained from a man between 18 and 29 years old who had mild COVID-19 (a few samples of this study predate the infection). Cell type and time point are not known.

The chain is built from TRBV5-6 and TRBJ1-1, with 7 bases identical to TRBD1. Trimming cost V 5 bases and J 2 bases; bases outside gene matches: 12. The CDR3 runs 16 residues. Germline CDR1 is SGHDT and CDR2 is YYEEEE. As DNA, the CDR3 is TGTGCCAGCAGTGCGTACCGGGACAGATTCAACACTGAAGCTTTCTTT. It yields the protein CASSAYRDRFNTEAFF. Filled out from reference TRBV5-6 and TRBJ1-1, the complete variable domain reads DAGVTQSPTHLIKTRGQQVTLRCSPKSGHDTVSWYQQALGQGPQFIFQYYEEEERQRGNFPDRFSGHQFPNYSSELNVNALLLGDSALYLCASSAYRDRFNTEAFFGQGTRLTVV.

This clonotype was counted a few times. The V gene is TRBV3-1, the J gene TRBJ2-7, with TRBD2 identical over 10 bases. The CDR3 runs 15 residues. The germline V gene encodes CDR1 LGHDT and CDR2 YNNKEL (reference sequence). J gave up 10 bases and V 4 bases, and 13 bases lay outside the gene matches. The CDR3 loop is CASSLGLAASGGQYV. The CDR3 nucleotides read TGTGCCAGCAGCCTAGGGCTGGCGGCTAGCGGGGGCCAGTACGTC.

The V call is TRBV12-3 or TRBV12-4, the J call TRBJ2-1, with 8 bases that match TRBD1. This CDR3 spans 17 amino acids. With 3 bases clipped from V and 5 bases from J, the junction kept 12 bases outside the gene matches. The CDR3 DNA reads TGTGCCAGCAGTTTTGGGACAGGCCTAAAGGGACACAATGAGCAGTTCTTC. Translating gives CASSFGTGLKGHNEQFF.

The rearrangement joins TRBV4-1 to TRBJ1-1; 7 bases map to TRBD1. The germline gives CDR1 MGHRA, CDR2 YSYEKL. V shed 5 bases, J shed 3 bases, and the junction held 6 bases outside the gene matches. This CDR3 is 14 amino acids long. CDR3 sequence: CASSGQGVDTEAFF. DNA of the CDR3: TGCGCCAGCAGCGGGCAGGGGGTAGACACTGAAGCTTTCTTT.

The gene calls are TRBV7-9 and TRBJ1-1, with D tentatively TRBD1 (6 bases). The germline gives CDR1 SEHNR, CDR2 FQNEAQ (reference sequence). The V and J ends lost 1 base and 6 bases respectively, with 9 bases between them. The CDR3 is made up of 13 amino acids. The CDR3 sequence is CASSLGGAPEAFF. Written as DNA, the CDR3 is TGTGCCAGCAGCTTAGGGGGGGCCCCTGAAGCTTTCTTT.

The genes are TRBV7-9 and TRBJ1-4; TRBD1 aligns across 9 bases. With V trimmed by 6 bases and J by 4 bases, 6 bases remained unmatched. Germline CDR1 reads SEHNR; CDR2 reads FQNEAQ (reference sequence). This CDR3 has 15 amino acids. CDR3 nucleotides: TGTGCCAGCAGGCACCGGGACAGGGATAATGAAAAACTGTTTTTT. Protein sequence: CASRHRDRDNEKLFF.